The entry that follows covers one TCR beta chain sequence. The target antigen is unknown. Germline V gene data show CDR1 as SNHLY and CDR2 as FYNNEI. The junction had 3 bases not matched to a gene; V was cut back by 4 bases and J by 8 bases. CDR3 length equals 12 residues. The sample comes from a study of OX40 agonist ivuxolimab in advanced cancers. Study results and limitations: Blood T cells, both CD4+ and CD8+, expanded clonally by week 6 at 0.1 to 3.0 mg/kg.

Data came from immunoSEQ multiplex PCR; TCRdb stores just in-frame clones and leaves some out. The sample records about 91,000 clones, roughly 85% being singletons. This chain uses TRBV2 with TRBJ1-2, with TRBD1 matching over 8 bases. The sequence derives from an adult with an advanced solid tumor such as melanoma, head and neck, liver or kidney cancer. The input for sequencing was CD4+ or CD8+ T cells sorted from blood, taken in a trial of the OX40 agonist ivuxolimab. The CDR3 DNA follows: TGTGCCAGCAGTGGACAGGGGTTCGGCTACACCTTC. This sequence encodes CASSGQGFGYTF.